This T cell receptor (beta chain) was documented in a study of blood T cell repertoires in COVID-19. About the research overall: Samples representing acute and convalescent COVID-19 were sourced from the United States, Italy and Spain. PBMCs, B-cell-depleted T cells, or T cells were the source of the cDNA or gDNA that made up the material.

Sequenced by immunoSEQ multiplex PCR; TCRdb stores in-frame clones only, minus some. Here the sample spans about 190,000 clones, under 80% being singletons. Trimming pared 0 bases from V and 8 bases from J, leaving 18 bases between. The CDR3 loop spans 16 amino acids. From germline, CDR1 is SGHDT and CDR2 YYEEEE. The J gene is TRBJ2-1, the V gene TRBV5-6, with a possible D match to TRBD2 (6 bases). The sequence came from a woman in her forties or fifties with acute COVID-19. The specimen was PBMCs or T cells enriched from blood (not recorded which). The CDR3 spells CASSLGGGGVWDEQFF. The CDR3 bases are TGTGCCAGCAGCTTGGGAGGAGGCGGGGTCTGGGATGAGCAGTTCTTC.